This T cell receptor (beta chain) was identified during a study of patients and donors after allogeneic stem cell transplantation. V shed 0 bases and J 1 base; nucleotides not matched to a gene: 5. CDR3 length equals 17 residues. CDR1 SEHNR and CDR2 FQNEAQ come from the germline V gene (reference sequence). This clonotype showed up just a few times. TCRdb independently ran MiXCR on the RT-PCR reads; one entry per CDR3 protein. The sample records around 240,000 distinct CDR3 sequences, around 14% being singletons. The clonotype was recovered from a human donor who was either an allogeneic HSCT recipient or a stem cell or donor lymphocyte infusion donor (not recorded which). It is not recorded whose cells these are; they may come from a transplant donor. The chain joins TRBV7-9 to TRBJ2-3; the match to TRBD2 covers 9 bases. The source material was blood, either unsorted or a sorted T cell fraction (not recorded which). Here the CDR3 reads CASSLAMTSGRTDTQYF. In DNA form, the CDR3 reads TGTGCCAGCAGCTTAGCGATGACTAGCGGCCGCACAGATACGCAGTATTTT. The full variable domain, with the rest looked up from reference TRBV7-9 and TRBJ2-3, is DTGVSQNPRHKITKRGQNVTFRCDPISEHNRLYWYRQTLGQGPEFLTYFQNEAQLEKSRLLSDRFSAERPKGSFSTLEIQRTEQGDSAMYLCASSLAMTSGRTDTQYFGPGTRLTVL.